The rows below give T cell receptor beta chains drawn from one sample of a study of blood T cell repertoires in COVID-19. Using immunoSEQ multiplex PCR, the repertoire was profiled, and TCRdb retains in-frame clones only, with some absent. The data hold about 240,000 clones, with just under 85% observed a single time. Source material: peripheral blood. These TCRs come from a woman older than 75 with acute or convalescent COVID-19. Both conserved end residues are part of each CDR3. The D gene is left open where the match is weak. Rows give clone size only sometimes, using once, few, many, or a class for an expanded clone.

d_call	v_call	clone_size	j_call	cdr3_nt	cdr3_aa
TRBD1	TRBV6-5	NA	TRBJ1-2	TGTGCCAGCAGTTACGACAGGGGGAGAGGGGGCTACACCTTC	CASSYDRGRGGYTF
NA	TRBV6-5	NA	TRBJ2-2	TGTGCCAGCAACAGAATAGGGGCGGGGGAGCTGTTTTTT	CASNRIGAGELFF
NA	TRBV7-9	NA	TRBJ2-1	TGTGCCAGCAGCTTAGGGGCGGGGACGGGGGAGCAGTTCTTC	CASSLGAGTGEQFF
TRBD1	TRBV15	NA	TRBJ2-3	TGTGCCACCAGCAGGGGACCGGGACAGGGTGGTGGAGATACGCAGTATTTT	CATSRGPGQGGGDTQYF
NA	TRBV2	NA	TRBJ2-5	TGTGCCAGCAGTGATACGGGAATCGATGGAGAGACCCAGTACTTC	CASSDTGIDGETQYF
NA	TRBV6-2/TRBV6-3	NA	TRBJ2-1	TGTGCCAGCAGTCCCCAACTAGGTGAGCAGTTCTTC	CASSPQLGEQFF
TRBD1	TRBV10-3	NA	TRBJ1-3	TGTGCCATAGGGACAGCCACTGGAAACACCATATATTTT	CAIGTATGNTIYF
NA	TRBV5-6	NA	TRBJ1-1	TGTGCCAGCAGCTTGGATCCTCGAGGCGAAGCTTTCTTT	CASSLDPRGEAFF
NA	TRBV19	NA	TRBJ2-7	TGTGCCAGTAGTCAGTCAACCTACGAGCAGTACTTC	CASSQSTYEQYF
NA	TRBV2	NA	TRBJ1-6	TGTGCCAGTTCGGGACAAGGTAATTCACCCCTCCACTTT	CASSGQGNSPLHF
NA	TRBV5-1	NA	TRBJ2-3	TGCGCCAGCAGCACTACCGGGTCCTCCACAGATACGCAGTATTTT	CASSTTGSSTDTQYF
TRBD1	TRBV5-1	NA	TRBJ2-1	TGCGCCAGCAGCCCGTCGCAGGGGGCATACAATGAGCAGTTCTTC	CASSPSQGAYNEQFF
NA	TRBV3-1/TRBV3-2	once	TRBJ1-3	TGTGCCAGCAGCCAAGTCGGAGGGGACGGTGGAAACACCATATATTTT	CASSQVGGDGGNTIYF
NA	TRBV6-4	NA	TRBJ2-1	TGTGCCAGCAGTGACTCCTACAGGGCCAATGAGCAGTTCTTC	CASSDSYRANEQFF
NA	TRBV30	many	TRBJ1-6	TGTGCCTGGAGTGCCGGACAGCCCTATAATTCACCCCTCCACTTT	CAWSAGQPYNSPLHF
NA	TRBV27	NA	TRBJ2-3	TGTGCCAGCAGCGGCACTAGGCAGGGGCAGCAGTATTTT	CASSGTRQGQQYF
NA	TRBV20-1	NA	TRBJ1-5	TGCAGTGCTAGTTGGGGGCAGGGACGCGGCAATCAGCCCCAGCATTTT	CSASWGQGRGNQPQHF
TRBD1	TRBV7-9	once	TRBJ1-2	TGTGCCAGCAGCTTAAGACAGGGATCATATGGCTACACCTTC	CASSLRQGSYGYTF
TRBD1	TRBV7-9	NA	TRBJ1-5	TGTGCCAGCAGCTTCGCAGCCCTGGACAGGGACAATCAGCCCCAGCATTTT	CASSFAALDRDNQPQHF
TRBD1	TRBV3-1/TRBV3-2	NA	TRBJ2-7	TGTGCCAGCAGCCCATACAGGGGCGAGCAGTACTTC	CASSPYRGEQYF
NA	TRBV19	few	TRBJ1-4	TGTGCCAGTAGTAGCAGGGGAGTTATGACAACTAATGAAAAACTGTTTTTT	CASSSRGVMTTNEKLFF
TRBD1	TRBV28	NA	TRBJ1-4	TGTGCCAGCAGTTTTGGGACAGGGGGTGAAAAACTGTTTTTT	CASSFGTGGEKLFF